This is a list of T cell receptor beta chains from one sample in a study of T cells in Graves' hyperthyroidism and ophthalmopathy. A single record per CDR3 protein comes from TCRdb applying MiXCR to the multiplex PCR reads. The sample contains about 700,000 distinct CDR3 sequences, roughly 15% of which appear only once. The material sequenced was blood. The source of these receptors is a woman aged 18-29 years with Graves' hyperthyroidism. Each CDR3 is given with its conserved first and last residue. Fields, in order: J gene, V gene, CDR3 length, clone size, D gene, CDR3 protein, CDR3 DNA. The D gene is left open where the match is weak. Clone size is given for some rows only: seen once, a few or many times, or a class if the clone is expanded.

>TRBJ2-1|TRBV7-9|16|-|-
CASRGLRGSSYNEQFF
TGTGCCAGCAGGGGCCTTAGGGGAAGCTCCTACAATGAGCAGTTCTTC
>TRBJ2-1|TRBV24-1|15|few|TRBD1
CATSDFTTGGDEQFF
TGTGCCACCAGTGATTTCACGACAGGGGGAGATGAGCAGTTCTTC
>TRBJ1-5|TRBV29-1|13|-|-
CSGGEGSNQPQHF
TGCAGCGGTGGGGAGGGCAGCAATCAGCCCCAGCATTTT
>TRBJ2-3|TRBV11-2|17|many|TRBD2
CASSFLAGGHRTDTQYF
TGTGCCAGCAGCTTTCTAGCGGGAGGGCACCGCACAGATACGCAGTATTTT
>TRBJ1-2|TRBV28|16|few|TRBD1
CASSLFAAGGTGGYTF
TGTGCCAGCAGTTTATTCGCGGCAGGGGGGACGGGTGGCTACACCTTC
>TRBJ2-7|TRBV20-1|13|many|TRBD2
CSATVGGTYEQYF
TGCAGCGCTACTGTGGGGGGGACCTACGAGCAGTACTTC
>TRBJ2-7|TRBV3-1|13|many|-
CASSQGPIYEQYF
TGTGCCAGCAGCCAAGGGCCCATCTACGAGCAGTACTTC
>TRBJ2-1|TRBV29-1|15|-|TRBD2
CSVDLTSGRFYEQFF
TGCAGCGTGGACCTTACTAGCGGGAGGTTCTATGAGCAGTTCTTC
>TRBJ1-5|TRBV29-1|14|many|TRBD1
CSATSGTGNQPQHF
TGCAGCGCGACATCCGGGACAGGGAATCAGCCCCAGCATTTT
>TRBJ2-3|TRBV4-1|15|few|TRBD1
CASSRGQGFTDTQYF
TGCGCCAGCAGCCGCGGACAGGGCTTCACAGATACGCAGTATTTT
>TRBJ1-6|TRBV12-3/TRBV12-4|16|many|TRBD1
CASSQALGTVRSPLHF
TGTGCCAGCAGCCAGGCCCTAGGGACAGTAAGATCACCCCTCCACTTT
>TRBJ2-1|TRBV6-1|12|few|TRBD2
CASTGAGEAQFF
TGTGCCAGCACGGGAGCGGGAGAGGCGCAGTTCTTC
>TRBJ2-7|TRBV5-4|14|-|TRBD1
CASSPGQATYEQYF
TGTGCCAGCAGCCCGGGACAGGCCACCTACGAGCAGTACTTC
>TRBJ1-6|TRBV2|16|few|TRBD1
CASTYSGTAYNSPLHF
TGTGCCAGCACTTATAGTGGGACAGCCTATAATTCACCCCTCCACTTT
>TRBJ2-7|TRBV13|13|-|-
CASGGRTSPEQYF
TGTGCCAGCGGGGGGCGGACATCACCCGAGCAGTACTTC
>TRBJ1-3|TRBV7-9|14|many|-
CASSLASSGNTIYF
TGTGCCAGCAGCTTGGCATCCTCTGGAAACACCATATATTTT
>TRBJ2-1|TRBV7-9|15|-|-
CASGTVLSSYNEQFF
TGTGCCAGCGGGACTGTTTTGAGCTCCTACAATGAGCAGTTCTTC
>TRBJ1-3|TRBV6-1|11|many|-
CASRNGNTIYF
TGTGCCAGCAGGAACGGGAACACCATATATTTT
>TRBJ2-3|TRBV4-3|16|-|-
CASSQAVAVLTDTQYF
TGCGCCAGCAGCCAAGCGGTGGCAGTCCTCACAGATACGCAGTATTTT
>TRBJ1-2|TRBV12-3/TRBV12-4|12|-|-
CASTNINYGYTF
TGTGCCAGCACCAACATTAACTATGGCTACACCTTC
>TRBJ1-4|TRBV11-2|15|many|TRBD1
CASSLMGQGLEKLFF
TGTGCCAGCAGCTTAATGGGACAGGGGCTTGAAAAACTGTTTTTT
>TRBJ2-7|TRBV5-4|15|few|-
CASSFGTKFTYEQYF
TGTGCCAGCAGCTTTGGGACAAAATTTACCTACGAGCAGTACTTC
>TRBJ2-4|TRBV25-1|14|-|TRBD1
CASRNPGQGNIQYF
TGTGCCAGCAGGAACCCGGGACAGGGAAACATTCAGTACTTC
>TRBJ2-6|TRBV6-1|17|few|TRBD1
CASRPGQGAFGANVLTF
TGTGCCAGCAGGCCGGGACAGGGGGCTTTTGGGGCCAACGTCCTGACTTTC
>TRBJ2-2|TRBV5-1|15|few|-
CASSYVTGGTGELFF
TGCGCCAGCAGCTACGTGACAGGAGGCACCGGGGAGCTGTTTTTT
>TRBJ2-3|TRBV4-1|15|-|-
CASSQELRSTDTQYF
TGCGCCAGCAGCCAAGAACTAAGGTCCACAGATACGCAGTATTTT
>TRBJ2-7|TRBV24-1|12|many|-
CATSMGHREQYF
TGTGCCACCAGTATGGGTCACAGAGAGCAGTACTTC
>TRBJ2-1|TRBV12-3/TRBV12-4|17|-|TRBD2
CASSLPPWLAGRNEQFF
TGTGCCAGCAGTTTACCCCCTTGGCTAGCGGGGAGAAATGAGCAGTTCTTC
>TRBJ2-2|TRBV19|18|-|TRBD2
CASSPGLAGGRVAGELFF
TGTGCCAGTAGTCCCGGACTAGCGGGAGGCCGCGTCGCCGGGGAGCTGTTTTTT
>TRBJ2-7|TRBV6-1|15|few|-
CASSSSHESSYEQYF
TGTGCCAGCAGTTCATCACATGAGAGCTCCTACGAGCAGTACTTC
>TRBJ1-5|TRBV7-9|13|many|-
CASSLSLGQPQHF
TGTGCCAGCAGCTTAAGCCTGGGGCAGCCCCAGCATTTT
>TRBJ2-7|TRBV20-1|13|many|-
CSADSPRSYEQYF
TGCAGTGCCGACTCCCCCAGGAGCTACGAGCAGTACTTC
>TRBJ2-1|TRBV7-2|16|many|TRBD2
CASTAVTSGRASEQFF
TGTGCCAGCACCGCCGTGACTAGCGGGAGGGCTAGTGAGCAGTTCTTC
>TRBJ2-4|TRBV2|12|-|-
CASSPGVAAQYF
TGTGCCAGCAGCCCCGGGGTAGCCGCTCAGTACTTC
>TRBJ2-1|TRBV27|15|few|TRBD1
CASATTGADYNEQFF
TGTGCCAGCGCCACCACAGGGGCCGACTACAATGAGCAGTTCTTC
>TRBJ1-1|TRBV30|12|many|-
CAWSYRPPEAFF
TGTGCCTGGAGTTACCGGCCCCCTGAAGCTTTCTTT
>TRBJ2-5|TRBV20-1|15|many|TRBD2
CSVGTSGTIKETQYF
TGCAGTGTAGGGACTAGCGGGACCATAAAAGAGACCCAGTACTTC
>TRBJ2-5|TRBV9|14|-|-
CASSVGRGAETQYF
TGTGCCAGCAGCGTCGGACGGGGCGCGGAGACCCAGTACTTC
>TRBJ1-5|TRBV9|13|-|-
CASSGPDGEPQHF
TGTGCCAGCAGCGGCCCCGATGGGGAGCCCCAGCATTTT
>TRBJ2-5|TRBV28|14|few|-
CASSLGGFAETQYF
TGTGCCAGCAGTTTAGGGGGGTTCGCAGAGACCCAGTACTTC
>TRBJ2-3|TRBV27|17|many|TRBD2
CASSSLRLAGVTDTQYF
TGTGCCAGCAGTTCCCTTAGACTAGCGGGAGTTACAGATACGCAGTATTTT
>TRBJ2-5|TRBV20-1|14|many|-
CSVLPGRSEETQYF
TGCAGTGTTCTACCAGGGCGCTCGGAGGAGACCCAGTACTTC
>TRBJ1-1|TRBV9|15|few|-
CASSVEGLTSAEAFF
TGTGCCAGCAGCGTAGAGGGGTTGACTTCGGCTGAAGCTTTCTTT
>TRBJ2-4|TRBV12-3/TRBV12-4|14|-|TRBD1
CASRLQGAKNIQYF
TGTGCCAGCAGGCTACAGGGGGCCAAAAACATTCAGTACTTC
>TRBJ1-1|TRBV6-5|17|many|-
CASSYTSGRVLGTEAFF
TGTGCCAGCAGTTACACATCAGGGCGGGTCTTAGGCACTGAAGCTTTCTTT
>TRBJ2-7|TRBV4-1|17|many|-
CASSQPVRGGSSYEQYF
TGCGCCAGCAGCCAACCAGTCAGGGGTGGGAGCTCCTACGAGCAGTACTTC
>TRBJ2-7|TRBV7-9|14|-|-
CASSSRTERSEQYF
TGTGCCAGCAGCTCCCGGACAGAAAGATCCGAGCAGTACTTC
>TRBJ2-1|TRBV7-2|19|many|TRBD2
CASSLVPTRLAGRGGEQFF
TGTGCCAGCAGCTTAGTTCCGACTAGGCTAGCGGGAAGGGGTGGTGAGCAGTTCTTC